The TCR beta chain described here comes from a study of cytomegalovirus exposure and HLA in healthy donors. Points from the study as a whole: Owing to their indistinguishability, certain V segments, notably TRBV6-2 and TRBV6-3, were excluded. Researchers reported that a few CMV-associated chains were confirmed in vitro as CMV antigen-specific.

The PCR employed 60 Vbeta primers together with 13 Jbeta primers. Original handling: Later work found 80 million or so unique TCR beta chains, with about 10 million shared. The repertoire was sequenced with immunoSEQ multiplex PCR; TCRdb's copy has only in-frame clones and lacks some. The DNA gave D and trimming, while V, J and clone size come from that table. The sample shows tens of thousands of clones, 70% to 85% of them seen only once. The CDR3 spans 17 residues. CDR1 and CDR2 from the germline V gene are SGHTA and FQGNSA. On this clone itself: Its cognate antigen is unknown.

The TCR sequence derives from a man aged 25 to 45 in good health and CMV-seronegative. The chain joins TRBV7-2 to TRBJ2-5, with 12 bases matching TRBD2. The assigned J gene may be wrong: the sequence end matches TRBJ2-7 better. Material: PBMCs. CDR3 in DNA: TGTGCCAGCAGCTCGCTAGCGGGAGGGCCAGTTACCTACGAGCAGTACTTC. It translates to CASSSLAGGPVTYEQYF.